The 27 T cell receptor beta chains in this list originate from one sample, sequenced in a study of a mutant IDH1 vaccine in newly diagnosed glioma (dated by TCRdb to the early 2020s). The library came from the immunoSEQ multiplex PCR assay. Not all clones reach the TCRdb copy of this immuneACCESS table, which keeps in-frame sequences only. Checked studies attribute under half of the gap to unresolved V genes and leave the rest unexplained. The sample yields 55,000 or so clones; roughly nine tenths were counted once. Clones ranked in the top ten supply under 2.5% of the sample. This specimen's time point label, interpreted: week 11, during vaccination. Each vaccine dose, consisting of 300 ug of a 20-mer mutant IDH1 peptide in Montanide, was administered subcutaneously with topical imiquimod. Antigens for these TCRs are unknown. The sequences come from PBMCs, collected from a glioma patient whose treatment included an IDH1 peptide vaccine. Receptor source: a man aged 50 to 60 with glioma.

The gene calls are TRBV4-1 and TRBJ1-5; TRBD1 is a possible D gene (5 bases). The CDR3 is 16 amino acids. V was trimmed by 4 bases and J by 2 bases, leaving 15 bases between them. CDR1 MGHRA and CDR2 YSYEKL come from the germline V gene. Here the CDR3 DNA reads TGCGCCAGCAGCCCGGGACCAGCGGTAGGCAATCAGCCCCAGCATTTT. This codes for CASSPGPAVGNQPQHF.

This chain connects TRBV5-5 to TRBJ1-2; D is unresolved. The V gene's germline CDR1 is SGHKS and CDR2 YYEKEE (reference sequence). The V gene lost 3 bases and the J gene lost 5 bases, with 8 bases spanning the gap. The CDR3 has 12 residues. CDR3 nucleotide sequence: TGTGCCAGCAGCTCTGAGGGTTATGGCTACACCTTC. Translating gives CASSSEGYGYTF.

The chain links TRBV15 to TRBJ1-2, with 7 bases identical to TRBD1. This CDR3 contains 15 residues. V lost 4 bases and J lost 3; bases outside the gene matches: 8. Germline V CDR1 and CDR2: LNHNV, YYDKDF (reference sequence). CDR3 sequence: CATSTRDSPYYGYTF. In DNA form, the CDR3 reads TGTGCCACCAGCACAAGGGACAGCCCTTACTATGGCTACACCTTC.

The V call is TRBV28, the J call TRBJ1-1; D not certain. The CDR3 runs 12 residues. The ends were cut back, 4 bases at V and 6 bases at J, with 9 bases in the middle. Germline lookup yields CDR1 MDHEN and CDR2 SYDVKM. The CDR3 DNA sequence: TGTGCCAGCAGTTCCCATCCCGCTGAAGCTTTCTTT. Residues: CASSSHPAEAFF.

The chain recombines TRBV5-1 with TRBJ2-7; 9 bases match TRBD1. Germline V gives CDR1 SGHRS, CDR2 YFSETQ. CDR3 length: 16 amino acids. The V gene end was trimmed by 3 bases and the J gene end by 2 bases; junction bases not matched to a gene: 9. CDR3 region: CASSSPRDRDAYEQYF. DNA for the CDR3: TGCGCCAGCAGCTCCCCCCGGGACAGGGATGCCTACGAGCAGTACTTC.

This chain uses TRBV5-1 with TRBJ2-1, with 7 bases aligning to TRBD2. CDR3 length: 15 residues. V lost 1 base to trimming and J lost 5 bases; unmatched junction nucleotides: 6. Germline V CDR1 and CDR2: SGHRS, YFSETQ. CDR3 loop: CASSLFRTRDNEQFF. CDR3 nucleotides: TGCGCCAGCAGCTTGTTCCGGACTAGGGACAATGAGCAGTTCTTC.

The chain combines TRBV2 with TRBJ2-5, with 9 bases matching TRBD1. There are 12 residues in the CDR3. Per germline, CDR1 SNHLY and CDR2 FYNNEI. With 8 bases clipped from V and 4 bases from J, the junction kept 2 bases outside the gene matches. CDR3 sequence reads: CASVGQGETQYF. CDR3 sequence (DNA): TGTGCCAGCGTGGGACAGGGAGAGACCCAGTACTTC.

The chain couples TRBV21-1 to TRBJ2-5; the DNA was not compared with TRBD1, the D call given in the table. The DNA end is a closer match to TRBJ2-7, so the J assignment may be wrong. TRBV21-1 is an annotated pseudogene. The CDR3 consists of 14 residues. The CDR3 spells CASSKEGEFYEQYF. The CDR3 coding sequence is TGTGCCAGCAGCAAAGAGGGGGAGTTCTACGAGCAGTACTTC.

This CDR3 reads CASSVAGGGSEQYF. The CDR3 coding sequence is TGTGCCAGCAGCGTGGCCGGGGGTGGCAGCGAGCAGTACTTC. The chain employs TRBV9 and TRBJ2-7; a weak D match, TRBD2 (6 bases). The CDR3 sequence is 14 residues long. V was cut by 2 bases and J by 6 bases, with 15 bases left in between. Germline-derived CDR1 and CDR2 are SGDLS and YYNGEE.

This clone was seen more than once but under ten times. The genes are TRBV11-2 and TRBJ1-1; 7 bases are shared with TRBD1. The germline V gene has CDR1 SGHAT and CDR2 FQNNGV. V lost 4 bases and J lost 1; bases outside the gene matches: 3. This CDR3 is 14 amino acids long. CDR3 region: CASSYRGPNTEAFF. The CDR3 DNA reads as TGTGCCAGCAGCTACAGGGGCCCGAACACTGAAGCTTTCTTT.

This clone has just a few counts. The rearrangement links TRBV7-8 to TRBJ1-5; D may be TRBD1 (6 bases). Germline CDR1 reads SGHVS; CDR2 reads FQNEAQ. V gave up 8 bases and J gave up 7 bases, with 15 bases separating them. The CDR3 has 13 amino acids. This CDR3 reads CASQTGGGQPQHF. DNA for the CDR3: TGTGCCAGCCAGACGGGGGGCGGGCAGCCCCAGCATTTT.

V gene TRBV19 combines with J gene TRBJ1-6; TRBD1 aligns across 10 bases. This CDR3 is 16 amino acids long. Germline CDR1 and CDR2: LNHDA and SQIVND (reference sequence). The trim removed 7 bases at V and 3 bases at J, leaving 6 bases unmatched. The CDR3, as DNA: TGTGCCAGTACCTCGACAGGGGGCGTCTATAATTCACCCCTCCACTTT. Amino acids: CASTSTGGVYNSPLHF.

This clone was recorded once. This sequence joins TRBV7-2 and TRBJ2-1; 7 nucleotides match TRBD1. V gave up 6 bases and J gave up 6 bases; unmatched junction bases: 8. The CDR3 loop spans 14 amino acids. Germline-derived CDR1 and CDR2 are SGHTA and FQGNSA. The CDR3 loop is CASSVWDSVNEQFF. The CDR3 DNA follows: TGTGCCAGCAGTGTCTGGGACAGCGTCAATGAGCAGTTCTTC. The full variable domain, its missing parts supplied by reference TRBV7-2 and TRBJ2-1, is GAGVSQSPSNKVTEKGKDVELRCDPISGHTALYWYRQSLGQGLEFLIYFQGNSAPDKSGLPSDRFSAERTGGSVSTLTIQRTQQEDSAVYLCASSVWDSVNEQFFGPGTRLTVL.

This clone was found once. This sequence joins TRBV7-9 and TRBJ2-2, with a tentative D call TRBD1 (6 bases). This CDR3 has 18 residues. From germline, CDR1 is SEHNR and CDR2 FQNEAQ (reference sequence). The V and J ends lost 8 bases and 0 bases respectively, with 22 bases between them. In DNA, the CDR3 is TGTGCCAGCGGCGCCTTACCCTGGACAGACGCGAACACCGGGGAGCTGTTTTTT. Its translation: CASGALPWTDANTGELFF.

The chain carries TRBV5-1 and TRBJ2-1; weak D call: TRBD2 (9 bases). Germline lookup yields CDR1 SGHRS and CDR2 YFSETQ. Trimming took 3 bases from V and 5 from J, leaving 15 bases between them. This CDR3 contains 15 residues. The CDR3 loop is CASSSSGTGNNEQFF. CDR3 sequence (DNA): TGCGCCAGCAGCTCTAGCGGGACAGGTAACAATGAGCAGTTCTTC.

This chain connects TRBV7-9 to TRBJ2-1; D is uncertain. CDR1 SEHNR and CDR2 FQNEAQ come from the germline V gene (reference sequence). V lost 1 base and J 4 bases, leaving 8 bases between the germline ends. This CDR3 has 14 amino acids. This CDR3 reads CASSLEGTYNEQFF. Here the CDR3 DNA reads TGTGCCAGCAGCTTAGAGGGTACTTACAATGAGCAGTTCTTC.

The genes are TRBV2 and TRBJ1-3; 7 bases agree with TRBD1. Germline V CDR1 and CDR2: SNHLY, FYNNEI. Losses at the gene ends were 6 bases for V and 4 bases for J; bases not matched to a gene: 6. This CDR3 region has 14 residues. CDR3 protein: CASSSDRVGNTIYF. CDR3 bases: TGTGCCAGCAGCAGCGACAGGGTGGGAAACACCATATATTTT.

The chain uses TRBV7-6 and TRBJ1-1; D remains ambiguous. Per the germline V gene, CDR1 is SGHVS and CDR2 is FNYEAQ. The CDR3 length is 15 residues. The germline V and J ends were trimmed by 1 base and 6 bases, with 15 bases remaining between them. CDR3 protein: CASSLDTGPWAEAFF. The CDR3 DNA follows: TGTGCCAGCAGCTTAGACACTGGGCCCTGGGCTGAAGCTTTCTTT. The full variable domain, with the rest looked up from reference TRBV7-6 and TRBJ1-1, is GAGVSQSPRYKVTKRGQDVALRCDPISGHVSLYWYRQALGQGPEFLTYFNYEAQQDKSGLPNDRFSAERPEGSISTLTIQRTEQRDSAMYRCASSLDTGPWAEAFFGQGTRLTVV.

This clone appeared once. V is TRBV7-8 and J is TRBJ1-1; perhaps TRBD1 as D (5 bases). CDR1 and CDR2 (germline): SGHVS, FQNEAQ. V dropped 5 bases and J dropped 0 bases, with 16 bases sitting between them. The CDR3 runs 16 residues. The CDR3 DNA reads TGTGCCAGCAGCCTCCGGGACTTCCCTTTGAACACTGAAGCTTTCTTT. It encodes CASSLRDFPLNTEAFF.

The chain couples TRBV4-3 to TRBJ2-5; TRBD2 might be the D (6 bases). CDR3 length: 17 amino acids. Germline loops: CDR1 LGHNA, CDR2 YSLEER. V was trimmed by 1 base and J by 6 bases, leaving 21 bases between them. In DNA form, the CDR3 reads TGCGCCAGCAGCCAAGTGGGGGAAGGGGCGGGGCGGAAGACCCAGTACTTC. Residues: CASSQVGEGAGRKTQYF.

The chain combines TRBV6-5 with TRBJ2-7; tentative D call: TRBD1 (5 bases). The CDR3 spans 15 residues. V was clipped by 0 bases and J by 2 bases, with 11 bases between them. The germline V gene encodes CDR1 MNHEY and CDR2 SVGAGI. In DNA, the CDR3 is TGTGCCAGCAGTTACTCCGACAGCCAAGCCTACGAGCAGTACTTC. This encodes CASSYSDSQAYEQYF.

The chain employs TRBV7-9 and TRBJ1-5; maybe TRBD1 (6 bases). The V end lost 3 bases, the J end lost 3 bases, and 9 bases lay between the germline ends. From germline, CDR1 is SEHNR and CDR2 FQNEAQ (reference sequence). The CDR3 spans 14 residues. In DNA form, the CDR3 reads TGTGCCAGCAGCTTGACAGGTACCAATCAGCCCCAGCATTTT. Amino acid sequence: CASSLTGTNQPQHF. The variable domain in full, completed from reference TRBV7-9 and TRBJ1-5, reads DTGVSQNPRHKITKRGQNVTFRCDPISEHNRLYWYRQTLGQGPEFLTYFQNEAQLEKSRLLSDRFSAERPKGSFSTLEIQRTEQGDSAMYLCASSLTGTNQPQHFGDGTRLSIL.

The chain employs TRBV5-1 and TRBJ2-2; D is unclear. V was cut by 6 bases and J by 6 bases, with 12 bases left in between. Germline CDR1 is SGHRS and CDR2 is YFSETQ. The CDR3 has 13 residues. The CDR3 DNA reads as TGCGCCAGCACCAAGGGAACGGCCGGGGAGCTGTTTTTT. This codes for CASTKGTAGELFF.

The chain employs TRBV6-6 and TRBJ1-6; no definite D call. The CDR3 covers 13 residues. V shed 7 bases and J shed 10 bases, with 14 bases lying between them. The germline gives CDR1 MNHNY, CDR2 SVGAGI (reference sequence). CDR3 loop: CASTERAGSPLHF. The CDR3 DNA sequence: TGTGCCAGCACCGAAAGGGCTGGCTCACCCCTCCACTTT.

The chain links TRBV10-1 to TRBJ2-7; TRBD1 agrees at 7 bases. V gave up 6 bases and J gave up 6 bases; unmatched junction bases: 8. There are 13 residues in the CDR3. Germline V lookup: CDR1 WNHNN, CDR2 SYGVQD (reference sequence). DNA for the CDR3: TGCGCCAGCAGAGCTAGGACAGGCGGCGAGCAGTACTTC. Residues: CASRARTGGEQYF.

V gene TRBV27 combines with J gene TRBJ1-5; D unclear. CDR1 is MNHEY and CDR2 is SMNVEV in the germline V gene (reference sequence). Trimming cost V 7 bases and J 1 base, with 14 bases left between them. The CDR3 loop spans 15 amino acids. The CDR3 DNA sequence: TGTGCCAGCATACGGGGTATGCTAAGCAATCAGCCCCAGCATTTT. This gives the protein CASIRGMLSNQPQHF.

The rearrangement links TRBV5-1 to TRBJ2-1; no firm D call. Trimming removed 2 bases at V and 3 bases at J, with 3 bases between. The CDR3 is 12 amino acids. Germline V gene lookup returns CDR1 SGHRS and CDR2 YFSETQ. The CDR3, as DNA: TGCGCCAGCAGCTTAAACTACAATGAGCAGTTCTTC. Its translation is CASSLNYNEQFF. The full variable domain, with the rest looked up from reference TRBV5-1 and TRBJ2-1, is KAGVTQTPRYLIKTRGQQVTLSCSPISGHRSVSWYQQTPGQGLQFLFEYFSETQRNKGNFPGRFSGRQFSNSRSEMNVSTLELGDSALYLCASSLNYNEQFFGPGTRLTVL.